The 25 T cell receptor beta chains below come from one sample, sequenced in a study of blood T cells in healthy people across ages. The use of a sample-barcoded 5' primer and a J-beta primer mix characterized a second PCR of about 7 to 12 cycles. TCRdb ran MiXCR on the 5' RACE reads and lists one entry per CDR3 protein. This table holds about 650,000 distinct CDR3 sequences, roughly half found once. The sample consisted of blood. Receptor source: a woman older than 75 in good health.

The chain carries TRBV18 and TRBJ2-1, with D possibly TRBD2 on 5 matching bases. There are 12 residues in the CDR3. Per germline, CDR1 KGHSH and CDR2 LQKENI. Between the trimmed V and J ends, which lost 6 bases and 8 bases, there was a span of 11 bases. The CDR3 is CASSTGRDEQFF. DNA for the CDR3: TGTGCCAGCTCGACCGGGCGGGATGAGCAGTTCTTC. Combining the CDR3 with reference TRBV18 and TRBJ2-1 gives the whole variable domain NAGVMQNPRHLVRRRGQEARLRCSPMKGHSHVYWYRQLPEEGLKFMVYLQKENIIDESGMPKERFSAEFPKEGPSILRIQQVVRGDSAAYFCASSTGRDEQFFGPGTRLTVL.

This clonotype showed up just a few times. This chain joins TRBV7-9 and TRBJ1-1; D uncertain. The V gene's germline CDR1 is SEHNR and CDR2 FQNEAQ (reference sequence). This CDR3 has 13 amino acids. The ends were cut back, 7 bases at V and 7 bases at J, with 16 bases in the middle. Here the CDR3 reads CASMVVVSGEAFF. The CDR3 nucleotides read TGTGCCAGCATGGTGGTCGTTTCAGGTGAAGCTTTCTTT. Complete variable domain (other parts from reference TRBV7-9 and TRBJ1-1): DTGVSQNPRHKITKRGQNVTFRCDPISEHNRLYWYRQTLGQGPEFLTYFQNEAQLEKSRLLSDRFSAERPKGSFSTLEIQRTEQGDSAMYLCASMVVVSGEAFFGQGTRLTVV.

The V gene is TRBV13, the J gene TRBJ2-7; D is unresolved. Per germline, CDR1 PRHDT and CDR2 FYEKMQ (reference sequence). V lost 5 bases, J lost 3 bases, and 17 bases lay in between. CDR3 length: 15 amino acids. CDR3 nucleotides: TGTGCCAGCAGCCTAATGGGTGGAATAAACTACGAGCAGTACTTC. Its protein is CASSLMGGINYEQYF.

The chain recombines TRBV11-3 with TRBJ2-4, with a tentative D call TRBD2 (5 bases). CDR3 length: 17 amino acids. Germline values: CDR1 SGHNT, CDR2 YENEEA. The V and J ends lost 4 bases and 0 bases respectively, with 16 bases between them. The CDR3 reads CASSYNSDFIAKNIQYF. DNA of the CDR3: TGTGCCAGCAGCTACAATTCGGACTTTATAGCCAAAAACATTCAGTACTTC.

Only a few counts were recorded for this clonotype. The chain combines TRBV20-1 with TRBJ1-2; D perhaps matches TRBD1 (6 bases). Trimming took 0 bases from V and 8 from J, leaving 16 bases between them. Germline CDR1 reads DFQATT; CDR2 reads SNEGSKA (reference sequence). This CDR3 is 14 amino acids long. The CDR3 DNA follows: TGCAGTGCTAGAGATCAGAGGGGGGGATGGGGCTACACCTTC. Amino acid sequence: CSARDQRGGWGYTF.

Details on this clonotype: This may arise from a read error, as a much more abundant clone is one base away. The chain recombines TRBV5-1 with TRBJ2-1, with D possibly TRBD2 on 6 matching bases. With the DNA end fitting TRBJ2-7 better, the J assignment may be wrong. The CDR3 totals 18 residues. Germline CDR1 reads SGHRS; CDR2 reads YFSETQ. This CDR3 is CASSFSAEGASSYNEQYF. CDR3 DNA: TGCGCCAGCAGCTTCTCCGCGGAGGGTGCAAGCTCCTACAATGAGCAGTACTTC.

This rearrangement joins TRBV7-2 to TRBJ1-1; D is unclear. Trimming pared 5 bases from V and 4 bases from J, leaving 17 bases between. CDR1 is SGHTA and CDR2 is FQGNSA in the germline V gene. CDR3 length equals 15 residues. CDR3 amino acids: CASSATAVDGTEAFF. Written as DNA, the CDR3 is TGTGCCAGCAGCGCGACCGCGGTTGACGGCACTGAAGCTTTCTTT.

The chain uses TRBV3-1 and TRBJ1-1, with a weak D call TRBD1 (5 bases). Germline CDR1 LGHDT, CDR2 YNNKEL (reference sequence). The CDR3 is 13 amino acids. Trimming pared 2 bases from V and 8 bases from J, leaving 12 bases between. This chain's CDR3 is CASSQNLGREAFF. CDR3 nucleotide sequence: TGTGCCAGCAGCCAAAATTTGGGACGCGAAGCTTTCTTT.

This clonotype came up many times. The chain recombines TRBV20-1 with TRBJ2-1; D unresolved. V gave up 1 base and J gave up 12 bases, with 13 bases separating them. This CDR3 has 12 amino acids. Germline-derived CDR1 and CDR2 are DFQATT and SNEGSKA (reference sequence). As DNA, the CDR3 is TGCAGTGCTAGAGCCAGCGCAATACCGCAGTTCTTC. Amino acids: CSARASAIPQFF.

The chain joins TRBV27 to TRBJ2-1; D is perhaps TRBD1 or TRBD2 (5 bases each). V lost 4 bases to trimming and J lost 9 bases, with 16 bases between them. This CDR3 has 14 residues. Germline-derived CDR1 and CDR2 are MNHEY and SMNVEV (reference sequence). In nucleotides, the CDR3 is TGTGCCAGCAGTTCCCGGGACCTTCGGGGTGAGCAGTTCTTC. Encoded protein: CASSSRDLRGEQFF.

Concerning this clonotype itself: One base away lies a much larger clone, so this may be a sequencing read error. The chain joins TRBV7-3 to TRBJ2-3; D is ambiguous. CDR1 and CDR2 (germline): SGHTA, FQGTGA. This CDR3 comprises 12 residues. The CDR3, as DNA: TGTGCCAGCAGCTTCGCCACAGATACGCTGTATTTT. As protein: CASSFATDTLYF. The full variable domain, its missing parts supplied by reference TRBV7-3 and TRBJ2-3, is GAGVSQTPSNKVTEKGKYVELRCDPISGHTALYWYRQSLGQGPEFLIYFQGTGAADDSGLPNDRFFAVRPEGSVSTLKIQRTERGDSAVYLCASSFATDTLYFGPGTRLTVL.

This chain connects TRBV4-3 to TRBJ2-6; D might be TRBD1 (6 bases). This CDR3 comprises 17 residues. V was clipped by 1 base and J by 2 bases, with 12 bases between them. The V gene's germline CDR1 is LGHNA and CDR2 YSLEER. CDR3 residues: CASSQATGRTGANVLTF. CDR3 coding DNA: TGCGCCAGCAGCCAAGCTACAGGGCGGACTGGGGCCAACGTCCTGACTTTC.

This clonotype was picked up many times. The rearrangement uses TRBV6-5 and TRBJ2-7; 8 bases map to TRBD1. V trimming: 0 bases; J trimming: 2 bases; junction bases outside the gene matches: 3. This CDR3 has 15 amino acids. CDR1 and CDR2 from the germline V gene are MNHEY and SVGAGI. CDR3 region: CASSYSRQGPYEQYF. In DNA form, the CDR3 reads TGTGCCAGCAGTTACTCCAGACAGGGGCCCTACGAGCAGTACTTC.

This rearrangement joins TRBV5-1 to TRBJ2-5; D is uncertain. The J call may not be correct, given that the DNA end is closer to TRBJ2-7. The CDR3 runs to 12 residues. CDR1 and CDR2 (germline): SGHRS, YFSETQ. The CDR3 is CASSLAEDEQYF. As DNA, the CDR3 is TGCGCCAGCAGCTTGGCCGAGGACGAGCAGTACTTC.

The DNA for the CDR3 is TGTGCCAGCAGTGAAGGTGGTTCACCCCTCCACTTT. Translation gives CASSEGGSPLHF. The chain is built from TRBV25-1 and TRBJ1-6; D not resolved. The length of the CDR3 is 12 residues. From germline, CDR1 is MGHDK and CDR2 SYGVNS. V dropped 2 bases and J dropped 9 bases, with 5 bases sitting between them.

A few counts support this clonotype. The rearrangement links TRBV12-3 or TRBV12-4 to TRBJ2-2; 10 bases align to TRBD2. The CDR3 is 17 amino acids. J gave up 7 bases and V 7 bases, and 15 bases lay outside the gene matches. The CDR3, as DNA: TGTGCCAGCACTGGGGGGCTAGCGGGAGATCGGTTCGGGGAGCTGTTTTTT. Its translation is CASTGGLAGDRFGELFF.

This clonotype was counted ten times or more. The chain employs TRBV29-1 and TRBJ1-2; D is ambiguous. The V gene's germline CDR1 is SQVTM and CDR2 ANQGSEA. Trimming pared 2 bases from V and 4 bases from J, leaving 14 bases between. This CDR3 region has 14 residues. CDR3 loop: CSVESGWSGYGYTF. Here the CDR3 DNA reads TGCAGCGTTGAATCGGGGTGGAGCGGCTATGGCTACACCTTC.

This clonotype was detected many times. This sequence joins TRBV29-1 and TRBJ1-5; TRBD1 is a possible D gene (5 bases). Trimming took off 6 bases at V and 0 bases at J, with 12 bases between the two ends. The germline CDR1 and CDR2 sequences are SQVTM and ANQGSEA. The CDR3 sequence is 14 residues long. This chain's CDR3 is CSVATDYSNQPQHF. The CDR3 DNA sequence: TGCAGCGTCGCGACAGACTATAGCAATCAGCCCCAGCATTTT.

For this clonotype: A single base separates this from a much larger clone, so it may be a read error. The chain joins TRBV20-1 to TRBJ2-5; 8 positions agree with TRBD2. The germline CDR1 and CDR2 sequences are DFQATT and SNEGSKA (reference sequence). This CDR3 contains 15 residues. CDR3 sequence (DNA): TGCAGGACGACTAGCGAGACTTTTTCCTACAATGAGCAGTACTTC. Protein sequence: CRTTSETFSYNEQYF.

This clonotype was seen many times. The genes are TRBV9 and TRBJ2-7; 7 bases line up with TRBD2. CDR3 length equals 13 residues. Germline assignment: CDR1 SGDLS and CDR2 YYNGEE. J lost 8 bases, V lost 4 bases, and 9 bases had no gene match. The CDR3 DNA reads as TGTGCCAGCAGCCCATCCGGGACTACAAAGCAGTACTTC. Translation: CASSPSGTTKQYF.

This clonotype has a handful of counts. One end of the junction fails to match germline, which may point to a read error. V usage is TRBV18 and J usage is TRBJ2-5; possibly TRBD1 for D (6 bases). CDR1 KGHSH and CDR2 LQKENI come from the germline V gene. There are 14 residues in the CDR3. In DNA, the CDR3 is TGTGTCAGCTCACTGCGGACAGAACAAGAGACCCAGTACTTC. Its protein is CVSSLRTEQETQYF.

As regards this clonotype: A much larger clone lies a single base off, so this may be a read error. The gene calls are TRBV29-1 and TRBJ2-1; D is perhaps TRBD2 (6 bases). V was pared by 6 bases and J by 9 bases, with 12 bases between. Germline assignment: CDR1 SQVTM and CDR2 ANQGSEA. The CDR3 consists of 11 residues. The CDR3 DNA follows: TGCAGCGTGGAGGGCGCCGCTGAGCAGTTCTTC. Protein: CSVEGAAEQFF.

Many counts were recorded for this clonotype. The genes are TRBV7-9 and TRBJ2-5; D may match TRBD1 or TRBD2 (5 bases each). V was shortened by 5 bases and J by 10 bases, with 14 bases between the two germline ends. The CDR3 is 12 amino acids. Germline CDR1 is SEHNR and CDR2 is FQNEAQ (reference sequence). The CDR3 here is CASSPGAGIQYF. CDR3 nucleotide sequence: TGTGCCAGCAGCCCCGGGGCAGGGATCCAGTACTTC.

V gene TRBV4-1 combines with J gene TRBJ1-6; D gene ambiguous. Germline assignment: CDR1 MGHRA and CDR2 YSYEKL. V lost 0 bases, J lost 0 bases, and 9 bases lay in between. This CDR3 is built from 17 residues. The CDR3 DNA follows: TGCGCCAGCAGCCAAGAACCAACTAGCTCCTATAATTCACCCCTCCACTTT. The encoded protein is CASSQEPTSSYNSPLHF.

This clonotype was detected a few times. The V and J genes are TRBV5-1 and TRBJ2-1; D ambiguous. Near its end, the DNA agrees better with TRBJ2-7, so the J call may be wrong. This CDR3 has 12 amino acids. Germline CDR1 is SGHRS and CDR2 is YFSETQ. This chain's CDR3 is CASSLSYNEQYF. Here the CDR3 DNA reads TGCGCCAGCAGCTTATCCTACAATGAGCAGTACTTC.